These 27 T cell receptor beta chains originate from one sample sequenced in a study of Graves' ophthalmopathy and Graves' hyperthyroidism. The study amplified TCR beta CDR3 regions using RNA transcripts. HTBI primers served in a first-round RT-PCR, which a second-round multiplex PCR followed. Each CDR3 protein gets one entry after TCRdb re-called the multiplex PCR reads with MiXCR. The sample has approximately 500,000 distinct CDR3 sequences, roughly 14% seen once. The specimen was blood. The receptor set was obtained from a woman aged 25 to 39 with Graves' ophthalmopathy.

This clonotype has a count of ten or more. The V and J genes are TRBV12-3 or TRBV12-4 and TRBJ1-1; D gene uncertain. The CDR3 is 12 amino acids. Trimming shortened V by 7 bases and J by 5 bases, and 11 bases separated the two germline ends. The CDR3 protein is CASNRPWTEAFF. CDR3 DNA: TGTGCCAGCAACCGCCCGTGGACTGAAGCTTTCTTT.

Many counts were recorded for this clonotype. The chain employs TRBV2 and TRBJ1-1; TRBD1 matches at 7 bases. The V gene's germline CDR1 is SNHLY and CDR2 FYNNEI. Trimming removed 6 bases from V and 8 bases from J; junction bases left unmatched: 6. The CDR3 contains 12 residues. This CDR3 is CASRLTGVEAFF. DNA of the CDR3: TGTGCCAGCAGATTAACAGGGGTAGAAGCTTTCTTT. The complete variable domain, with remaining parts taken from reference TRBV2 and TRBJ1-1, reads EPEVTQTPSHQVTQMGQEVILRCVPISNHLYFYWYRQILGQKVEFLVSFYNNEISEKSEIFDDQFSVERPDGSNFTLKIRSTKLEDSAMYFCASRLTGVEAFFGQGTRLTVV.

The chain joins TRBV12-3 or TRBV12-4 to TRBJ2-7; tentatively, D is TRBD1 or TRBD2 (5 bases each). This CDR3 spans 13 amino acids. V was pared by 4 bases and J by 6 bases, with 13 bases between. The CDR3 sequence is CASSYPGTTEQYF. As DNA, the CDR3 is TGTGCCAGCAGTTACCCTGGGACCACCGAGCAGTACTTC.

There are many counts of this clonotype. This chain joins TRBV24-1 and TRBJ2-2; no clear D. Per the germline V gene, CDR1 is KGHDR and CDR2 is SFDVKD. The CDR3 has 13 amino acids. Trimming took off 5 bases at V and 4 bases at J, with 7 bases between the two ends. Here the CDR3 reads CATSAPVTGELFF. Here the CDR3 DNA reads TGTGCCACCAGTGCCCCTGTCACCGGGGAGCTGTTTTTT.

The chain links TRBV3-1 to TRBJ2-2, with TRBD2 matching 9 bases. After removal of 6 bases from V and 3 bases from J, the junction contained 5 bases not matched to a gene. Germline V CDR1 and CDR2: LGHDT, YNNKEL (reference sequence). The CDR3 consists of 15 residues. This CDR3 is CASRLGLAYTGELFF. The CDR3 DNA sequence: TGTGCCAGCAGGTTGGGACTAGCCTACACCGGGGAGCTGTTTTTT.

The rearrangement links TRBV2 to TRBJ2-7; 8 nucleotides align to TRBD1. The CDR3 sequence is 13 residues long. Germline V CDR1 and CDR2: SNHLY, FYNNEI. With 11 bases clipped from V and 3 bases from J, the junction kept 9 bases outside the gene matches. CDR3 nucleotides: TGTGCCCCCAGCTCGGACAGGGTCTACGAGCAGTACTTC. It is translated as CAPSSDRVYEQYF.

A remark on this clonotype: This sequence may be a read error, since a much larger clone differs from it by one base. The CDR3 does not close with the conserved phenylalanine or tryptophan, likely indicating a read error. The chain is built from TRBV2 and TRBJ2-2; D not certain. Trimming removed 11 bases at V and 3 bases at J, with 7 bases between. Germline CDR1 and CDR2: SNHLY and FYNNEI. CDR3 length: 11 residues. This CDR3 is CAVRDTGELFY. In DNA form, the CDR3 reads TGTGCCGTCCGGGACACCGGGGAGCTGTTTTAT.

The table lists this clonotype with many counts. In this CDR3 the conserved last residue, phenylalanine or tryptophan, is missing, so a read error is likely. The CDR3 reads CSASGSQETQYL. CDR3 sequence (DNA): TGCAGTGCTAGTGGCTCCCAAGAGACCCAGTACCTC. This chain uses TRBV20-1 with TRBJ2-5; D call uncertain. Trimming cost V 3 bases and J 1 base, with 6 bases left between them. This CDR3 has 12 amino acids. The V gene's germline CDR1 is DFQATT and CDR2 SNEGSKA (reference sequence).

This clonotype was detected only a few times. The chain employs TRBV19 and TRBJ2-2; D may be TRBD1 (6 bases). CDR3 length: 16 residues. CDR1 and CDR2 (germline): LNHDA, SQIVND (reference sequence). Trimming removed 8 bases from V and 0 bases from J, with 16 bases in between. This chain's CDR3 is CASRTQGSANTGELFF. In DNA, the CDR3 is TGTGCCAGTCGAACCCAGGGGTCGGCGAACACCGGGGAGCTGTTTTTT.

J is TRBJ1-5 and V is TRBV6-1; D may be TRBD1 (5 bases). CDR3 length: 15 residues. V was cut by 9 bases and J by 3 bases, with 18 bases left in between. Per germline, CDR1 MNHNS and CDR2 SASEGT. For the CDR3, the DNA is TGTGCCAGTAGACTCCGGGACGAACTCAATCAGCCCCAGCATTTT. Amino acids: CASRLRDELNQPQHF.

The rearrangement uses TRBV5-1 and TRBJ2-7; D is uncertain. Germline-derived CDR1 and CDR2 are SGHRS and YFSETQ. Trimming left V 0 bases short and J 0 bases short, with 7 bases between. CDR3 length: 14 residues. The CDR3 nucleotides read TGCGCCAGCAGCTTGGAAGGCTTCTCCTACGAGCAGTACTTC. Translated: CASSLEGFSYEQYF.

This clonotype was seen many times. V gene TRBV18 combines with J gene TRBJ2-5; TRBD1 aligns across 7 bases. Germline V gives CDR1 KGHSH, CDR2 LQKENI. This CDR3 has 15 amino acids. After removal of 1 base from V and 2 bases from J, the junction contained 4 bases not matched to a gene. CDR3: CASSPLGTEQETQYF. Written as DNA, the CDR3 is TGTGCCAGCTCACCACTCGGGACAGAGCAAGAGACCCAGTACTTC.

This clonotype was seen many times. This chain connects TRBV3-1 to TRBJ2-4, with D possibly being TRBD1 (6 bases). The CDR3 totals 16 residues. CDR1 is LGHDT, CDR2 YNNKEL, per germline (reference sequence). Trimming cost V 2 bases and J 6 bases, with 17 bases left between them. CDR3: CASSQYDGGRGNIQYF. DNA for the CDR3: TGTGCCAGCAGCCAATACGACGGAGGCAGGGGAAACATTCAGTACTTC.

This clonotype was recorded at least ten times. The chain combines TRBV15 with TRBJ2-5; D may match TRBD1 or TRBD2 (5 bases each). Germline assignment: CDR1 LNHNV and CDR2 YYDKDF (reference sequence). V shed 4 bases and J shed 2 bases, with 20 bases lying between them. This CDR3 comprises 17 residues. The CDR3 protein is CATSTTNTGAAQETQYF. The CDR3 DNA follows: TGTGCCACCAGCACCACCAACACCGGGGCGGCTCAAGAGACCCAGTACTTC.

This clonotype was detected many times. The V and J genes are TRBV5-1 and TRBJ1-1; a possible D gene is TRBD1 (5 bases). The V and J ends lost 0 bases and 4 bases respectively, with 13 bases between them. CDR3 length equals 15 residues. CDR1 is SGHRS and CDR2 is YFSETQ in the germline V gene. The CDR3 protein is CASSLDGQGGTEAFF. CDR3 in DNA: TGCGCCAGCAGCTTGGATGGGCAGGGCGGCACTGAAGCTTTCTTT. Drawing the rest from reference TRBV5-1 and TRBJ1-1, the complete variable domain is KAGVTQTPRYLIKTRGQQVTLSCSPISGHRSVSWYQQTPGQGLQFLFEYFSETQRNKGNFPGRFSGRQFSNSRSEMNVSTLELGDSALYLCASSLDGQGGTEAFFGQGTRLTVV.

V usage is TRBV11-1 and J usage is TRBJ2-5, with D unclear. The germline V and J ends were trimmed by 8 bases and 5 bases, with 15 bases remaining between them. Germline CDR1 SGHAT, CDR2 FQDESV (reference sequence). This CDR3 contains 13 residues. For the CDR3, the DNA is TGTGCCAGCGGATTTAACAGTGGGGAGACCCAGTACTTC. It yields the protein CASGFNSGETQYF. The whole variable domain, filled in from reference TRBV11-1 and TRBJ2-5, reads EAEVAQSPRYKITEKSQAVAFWCDPISGHATLYWYRQILGQGPELLVQFQDESVVDDSQLPKDRFSAERLKGVDSTLKIQPAELGDSAMYLCASGFNSGETQYFGPGTRLLVL.

This clonotype was detected ten times or more. The chain uses TRBV13 and TRBJ2-7; weak D call: TRBD2 (6 bases). Germline CDR1 is PRHDT and CDR2 is FYEKMQ (reference sequence). CDR3 length: 13 amino acids. The V end was cut by 0 bases, the J end by 5 bases, with 8 bases between. CDR3: CASSLGGTDEQYF. CDR3 nucleotide sequence: TGTGCCAGCAGCTTAGGGGGGACTGACGAGCAGTACTTC. The variable domain in full, completed from reference TRBV13 and TRBJ2-7, reads AAGVIQSPRHLIKEKRETATLKCYPIPRHDTVYWYQQGPGQDPQFLISFYEKMQSDKGSIPDRFSAQQFSDYHSELNMSSLELGDSALYFCASSLGGTDEQYFGPGTRLTVT.

Many counts were recorded for this clonotype. The rearrangement uses TRBV5-1 and TRBJ2-7; the match to TRBD2 covers 8 bases. CDR3 length: 15 amino acids. Germline loops: CDR1 SGHRS, CDR2 YFSETQ. With 4 bases clipped from V and 3 bases from J, the junction kept 9 bases outside the gene matches. CDR3 in amino acids: CASSLGIAGFYEQYF. The CDR3, as DNA: TGCGCCAGCAGCCTGGGGATAGCGGGGTTCTACGAGCAGTACTTC.

This clonotype occurred a few times. The rearrangement uses TRBV7-2 and TRBJ2-2, with D possibly matching TRBD1 (5 bases). Trimming shortened V by 5 bases and J by 8 bases, and 15 bases separated the two germline ends. This CDR3 region has 14 residues. Looked up from germline, CDR1 is SGHTA and CDR2 is FQGNSA. CDR3 DNA: TGTGCCAGCAGCCAACAAAGGGGCAAGGGGGAGCTGTTTTTT. This sequence encodes CASSQQRGKGELFF.

This clonotype has a count of ten or more. V usage is TRBV12-3 or TRBV12-4 and J usage is TRBJ2-5; possible D gene TRBD2, 7 bases. The germline V and J ends were trimmed by 4 bases and 4 bases, with 16 bases remaining between them. The CDR3 covers 15 residues. CDR3 DNA sequence: TGTGCCAGCAGTTCTGGGGAGGGGGGGAGAGAGACCCAGTACTTC. Its protein is CASSSGEGGRETQYF.

This clonotype appeared many times. This chain uses TRBV30 with TRBJ2-2; D gene ambiguous. Germline V gene lookup returns CDR1 GTSNPN and CDR2 SVGIG (reference sequence). Trimming took 5 bases from V and 4 from J, leaving 5 bases between them. The CDR3 has 11 amino acids. CDR3 protein: CAWESTGELFF. The CDR3 nucleotides read TGTGCCTGGGAGTCCACCGGGGAGCTGTTTTTT.

The V gene is TRBV30, the J gene TRBJ1-2; D remains ambiguous. Trimming took off 1 base at V and 3 bases at J, with 15 bases between the two ends. There are 15 residues in the CDR3. Germline values: CDR1 GTSNPN, CDR2 SVGIG (reference sequence). CDR3 region: CAWSATPGLHYGYTF. CDR3 coding DNA: TGTGCCTGGAGTGCTACTCCAGGCCTCCACTATGGCTACACCTTC.

This clonotype has ten or more counts. Here the CDR3 DNA reads TGTGCCAGCAGTCCGTTAGCGTACTACGAGCAGTACTTC. This encodes CASSPLAYYEQYF. V usage is TRBV12-3 or TRBV12-4 and J usage is TRBJ2-7; a weak D match, TRBD2 (5 bases). Trimming took 5 bases from V and 3 from J, leaving 11 bases between them. The CDR3 is made up of 13 amino acids.

This clonotype was observed many times. This chain links TRBV9 with TRBJ1-1; 9 bases align to TRBD1. J was trimmed by 1 base and V by 0 bases; bases with no gene match: 4. Germline loops: CDR1 SGDLS, CDR2 YYNGEE. The CDR3 runs 16 residues. This CDR3 is CASSVGLQGANTEAFF. Here the CDR3 DNA reads TGTGCCAGCAGCGTAGGGCTACAGGGGGCGAACACTGAAGCTTTCTTT. The entire variable domain, with the rest obtained from reference TRBV9 and TRBJ1-1, is as follows: DSGVTQTPKHLITATGQRVTLRCSPRSGDLSVYWYQQSLDQGLQFLIQYYNGEERAKGNILERFSAQQFPDLHSELNLSSLELGDSALYFCASSVGLQGANTEAFFGQGTRLTVV.

This clonotype appeared many times. V usage is TRBV12-3 or TRBV12-4 and J usage is TRBJ1-1, with TRBD1 matching over 8 bases. V dropped 4 bases and J dropped 0; count of bases not matched to a gene: 13. CDR3 size: 18 residues. CDR3 protein: CASSSGTGFIGMNTEAFF. Here the CDR3 DNA reads TGTGCCAGCAGTTCCGGGACAGGTTTTATCGGGATGAACACTGAAGCTTTCTTT.

Many counts were recorded for this clonotype. J is TRBJ2-4 and V is TRBV6-1; 8 nucleotides match TRBD2. The CDR3 covers 14 residues. The germline CDR1 and CDR2 sequences are MNHNS and SASEGT. Losses at the gene ends were 6 bases for V and 8 bases for J; bases not matched to a gene: 9. CDR3: CASRDGGARYIQYF. For the CDR3, the DNA is TGTGCCAGCAGAGACGGGGGGGCTAGATACATTCAGTACTTC.

This clonotype was detected ten times or more. V usage is TRBV2 and J usage is TRBJ2-6; D unresolved. The V and J ends lost 0 bases and 12 bases respectively, with 15 bases between them. The CDR3 is made up of 15 amino acids. Germline CDR1 reads SNHLY; CDR2 reads FYNNEI. CDR3 loop: CASSEARQQMSVLTF. CDR3 sequence (DNA): TGTGCCAGCAGTGAAGCGAGGCAGCAGATGTCCGTCCTGACTTTC.